This TCR beta chain was identified during a study of identical twins (dated by TCRdb to between 2015 and 2016). In terms of the full investigation: To test whether fetal clonotypes persist, this study deep-sequenced TCR alpha and beta repertoires from monozygotic twins, from unrelated adults of various ages, and from cord blood. To rule out contamination, replicate twin experiments were performed at different times with different library preparation protocols.

From the germline V gene, CDR1 is SNHLY and CDR2 is FYNNEI. Spanning cysteine to phenylalanine, the CDR3 consists of 10 amino acids. CDR3 DNA is the only sequence kept; it has 30 bases, read in frame from the first base. Deletion took 8 bases off V and 1 base off J, with a span of 2 bases between the germline ends. Study-wide findings and limitations: Out-of-frame TCR alpha sharing in monozygotic twins was systematically underestimated by recombination models, whereas sharing between unrelated individuals was in agreement with the recombination models. A weaker excess of twin sharing was found in beta out-of-frame sequences because the signal-to-noise ratio was lowered by fewer shared sequences. Compared with coincidental sharing between unrelated individuals, out-of-frame TCR alpha sequences shared between twins had an excess of sequences with low generation probability. Zero-insertion analyses could be partly confounded by invariant T cells such as MAIT and iNKT, although diverse VJ usage argued against such confounding for most clonotypes. Abundant cord blood beta clonotypes carried fewer insertions; young adult naive repertoires showed a weaker similar trend, while memory repertoires showed none. Because the same donors could not be followed over many years, conclusions were based on cross-sectional statistical analysis.

This clonotype has ten or more counts. Its antigen remains unidentified. Since a much larger clone is just one base distant, this may be a read error. Every donor in the study was a healthy Caucasian. The twin cohort comprised three pairs of female monozygotic twins, all aged roughly 18 to 29 years. Positive isolation kits from Invitrogen were used to isolate CD4+ and CD8+ T cell populations. The library came from 5' RACE. The run used an Illumina HiSeq 2000. A universal primer binding site was added through template switching, and the final cDNA carried a unique molecular identifier so that TCR cDNA molecules could be counted accurately. First-strand cDNA for TCR alpha and beta chains was synthesized from specific primers in the conserved constant-segment region. To control for contamination, every cDNA library carried two barcodes: a SMART-Mk sample barcode plus Illumina barcodes. TruSeq adapter sequences along with Illumina sample barcodes were introduced in two successive PCR steps. Sequencing of the TCR alpha and beta cDNA libraries was done on the Illumina HiSeq platform using custom primers. The study's processing was this. Raw reads were processed with MiGEC to extract unique molecular identifiers, and MiXCR was used to determine CDR3 positions. For each individual, recombination models were inferred using an EM algorithm with the repgenHMM and IGoR tools. The tcR package in R was used for shared clonotype analysis, with sharing normalized by the product of cloneset sizes. Out-of-frame nonproductive sequences were analyzed to study raw recombination free of thymic and clonal selection effects. The raw public data were reprocessed by TCRdb itself: fastp quality trimming at Q25, MiXCR clonotype calling, in-frame beta chains only. Rows with one shared CDR3 protein collapse into an entry with the most common genes and DNA. The V and J calls reflect TCRdb's pipeline rather than the authors' work. For this sample the table gives about 500,000 distinct CDR3 sequences, of which around an eighth were detected only once. Of the sample, approximately 0.98% is held by the ten largest clones.

These data were likewise used in another study, on yellow fever vaccine responses in identical twins. The second study reports: The T cell response to vaccination in identical twins was reported by the authors to appear partly convergent and partly personalized. The study precisely tracked vaccine-responding T cell clones in identical twins.

Sample: CD4+ T cells sorted from blood. In this chain, TRBV2 is recombined with TRBJ2-5; the D gene remains uncertain. This receptor was identified in a woman aged 18-29 years in good health. CDR3 reads: CASRQETQYF. The bases read TGTGCCAGCCGCCAAGAGACCCAGTACTTC.